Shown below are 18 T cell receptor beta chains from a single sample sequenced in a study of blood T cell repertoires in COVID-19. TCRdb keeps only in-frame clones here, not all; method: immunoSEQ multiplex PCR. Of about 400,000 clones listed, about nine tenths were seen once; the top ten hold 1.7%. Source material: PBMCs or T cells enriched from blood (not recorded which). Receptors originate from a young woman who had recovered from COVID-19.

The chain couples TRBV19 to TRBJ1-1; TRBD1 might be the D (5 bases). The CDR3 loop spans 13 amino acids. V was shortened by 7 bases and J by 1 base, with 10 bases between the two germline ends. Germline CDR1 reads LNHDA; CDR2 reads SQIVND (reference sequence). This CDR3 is CASNGGRNTEAFF. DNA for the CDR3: TGTGCCAGTAATGGGGGGAGGAACACTGAAGCTTTCTTT.

CDR3 region: CASSEVQVDGYTF. The CDR3, as DNA: TGTGCCAGCAGTGAAGTACAGGTGGATGGCTACACCTTC. The V gene is TRBV2, the J gene TRBJ1-2; possible D gene TRBD1, 5 bases. Deletions cut 1 base from V and 6 bases from J, with 9 bases between. CDR3 size: 13 residues. The germline gives CDR1 SNHLY, CDR2 FYNNEI.

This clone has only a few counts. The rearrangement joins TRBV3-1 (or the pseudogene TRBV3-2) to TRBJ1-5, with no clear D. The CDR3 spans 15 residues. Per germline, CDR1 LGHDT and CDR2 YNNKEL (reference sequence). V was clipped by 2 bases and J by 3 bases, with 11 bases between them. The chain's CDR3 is CASSQSGINNQPQHF. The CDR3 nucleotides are TGTGCCAGCAGCCAATCGGGTATTAACAATCAGCCCCAGCATTTT.

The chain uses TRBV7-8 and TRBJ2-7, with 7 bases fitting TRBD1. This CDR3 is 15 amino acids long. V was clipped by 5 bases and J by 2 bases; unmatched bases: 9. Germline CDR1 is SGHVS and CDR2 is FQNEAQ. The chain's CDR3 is CASSGRDRSPYEQYF. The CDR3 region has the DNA TGTGCCAGCAGCGGCCGGGACAGATCCCCCTACGAGCAGTACTTC.

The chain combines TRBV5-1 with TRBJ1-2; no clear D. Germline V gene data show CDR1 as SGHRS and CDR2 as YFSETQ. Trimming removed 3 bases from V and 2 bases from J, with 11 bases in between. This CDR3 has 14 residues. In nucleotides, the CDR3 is TGCGCCAGCAGCTCCGAGGGCAGAAACTATGGCTACACCTTC. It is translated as CASSSEGRNYGYTF. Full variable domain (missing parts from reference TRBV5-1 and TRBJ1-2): KAGVTQTPRYLIKTRGQQVTLSCSPISGHRSVSWYQQTPGQGLQFLFEYFSETQRNKGNFPGRFSGRQFSNSRSEMNVSTLELGDSALYLCASSSEGRNYGYTFGSGTRLTVV.

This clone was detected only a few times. As DNA, the CDR3 is TGTGCCAGCAGCGCCGATCCCCTCTCCACGGGACAGTTAGGCTACACCTTC. It codes for CASSADPLSTGQLGYTF. The rearrangement joins TRBV9 to TRBJ1-2, with 7 bases lining up with TRBD1. The germline CDR1 and CDR2 sequences are SGDLS and YYNGEE. The CDR3 has 17 residues. Trimming took 3 bases from V and 8 from J; bases not matched to a gene: 19. Combining the CDR3 with reference TRBV9 and TRBJ1-2 gives the whole variable domain DSGVTQTPKHLITATGQRVTLRCSPRSGDLSVYWYQQSLDQGLQFLIQYYNGEERAKGNILERFSAQQFPDLHSELNLSSLELGDSALYFCASSADPLSTGQLGYTFGSGTRLTVV.

DNA for the CDR3: TGTGCCAGCAGCAAGGCAGGGCCTCAACACACCAACTATGGCTACACCTTC. Its protein product is CASSKAGPQHTNYGYTF. V gene TRBV21-1 combines with J gene TRBJ1-2; TRBD1, as called in the table, went unchecked against the DNA. TRBV21-1 is noted as a pseudogene. This CDR3 contains 17 residues.

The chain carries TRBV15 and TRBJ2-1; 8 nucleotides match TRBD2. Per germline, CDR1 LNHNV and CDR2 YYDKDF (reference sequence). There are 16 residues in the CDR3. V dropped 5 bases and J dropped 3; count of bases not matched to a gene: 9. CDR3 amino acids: CATSSGLSGGYNEQFF. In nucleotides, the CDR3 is TGTGCCACCAGCTCCGGACTAAGCGGGGGCTACAATGAGCAGTTCTTC.

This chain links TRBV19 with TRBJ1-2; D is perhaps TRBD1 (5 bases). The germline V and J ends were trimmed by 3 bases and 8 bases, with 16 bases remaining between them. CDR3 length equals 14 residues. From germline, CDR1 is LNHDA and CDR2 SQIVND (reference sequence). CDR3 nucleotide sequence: TGTGCCAGTAGTATGGGGGTACCGGGGGAAGGCTACACCTTC. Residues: CASSMGVPGEGYTF.

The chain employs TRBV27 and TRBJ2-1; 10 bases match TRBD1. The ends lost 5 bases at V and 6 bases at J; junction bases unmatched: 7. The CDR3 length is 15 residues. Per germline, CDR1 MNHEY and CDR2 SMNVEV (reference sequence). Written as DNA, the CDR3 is TGTGCCAGCAGTCCCCGGGACAGGGGTTTCAATGAGCAGTTCTTC. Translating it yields CASSPRDRGFNEQFF.

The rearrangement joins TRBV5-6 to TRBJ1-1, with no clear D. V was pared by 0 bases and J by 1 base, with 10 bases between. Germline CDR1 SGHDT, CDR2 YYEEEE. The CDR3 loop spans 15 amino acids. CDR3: CASSLASVPNTEAFF. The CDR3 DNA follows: TGTGCCAGCAGCTTGGCCTCAGTACCGAACACTGAAGCTTTCTTT.

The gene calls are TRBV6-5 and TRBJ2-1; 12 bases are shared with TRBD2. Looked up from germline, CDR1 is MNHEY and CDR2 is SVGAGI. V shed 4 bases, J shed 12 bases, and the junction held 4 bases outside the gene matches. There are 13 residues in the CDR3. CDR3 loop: CASSLTLAGGQFF. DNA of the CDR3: TGTGCCAGCAGTTTAACACTAGCGGGAGGGCAGTTCTTC.

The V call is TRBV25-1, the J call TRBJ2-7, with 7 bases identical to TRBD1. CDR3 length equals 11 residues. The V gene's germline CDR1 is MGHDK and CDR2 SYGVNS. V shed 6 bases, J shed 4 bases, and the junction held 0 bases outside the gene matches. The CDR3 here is CASRDRYEQYF. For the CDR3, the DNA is TGTGCCAGCAGGGACAGGTACGAGCAGTACTTC.

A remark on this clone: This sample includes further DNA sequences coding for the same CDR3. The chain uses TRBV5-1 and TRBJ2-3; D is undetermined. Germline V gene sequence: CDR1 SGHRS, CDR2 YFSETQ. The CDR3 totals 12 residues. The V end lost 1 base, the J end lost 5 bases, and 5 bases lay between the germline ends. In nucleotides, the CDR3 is TGCGCCAGCAGCTTGCCGGGAGATACGCAGTATTTT. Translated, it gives CASSLPGDTQYF. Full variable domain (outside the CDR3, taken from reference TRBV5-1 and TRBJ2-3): KAGVTQTPRYLIKTRGQQVTLSCSPISGHRSVSWYQQTPGQGLQFLFEYFSETQRNKGNFPGRFSGRQFSNSRSEMNVSTLELGDSALYLCASSLPGDTQYFGPGTRLTVL.

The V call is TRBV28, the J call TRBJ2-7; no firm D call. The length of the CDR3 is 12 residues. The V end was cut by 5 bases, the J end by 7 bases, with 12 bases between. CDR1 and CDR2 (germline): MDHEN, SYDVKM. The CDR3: CASSIPTGEQYF. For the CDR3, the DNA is TGTGCCAGCAGTATACCCACGGGTGAGCAGTACTTC.

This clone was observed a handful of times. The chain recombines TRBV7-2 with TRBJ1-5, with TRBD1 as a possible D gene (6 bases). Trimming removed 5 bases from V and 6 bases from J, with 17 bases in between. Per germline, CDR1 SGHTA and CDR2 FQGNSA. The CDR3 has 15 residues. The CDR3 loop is CASSLNLGASQPQHF. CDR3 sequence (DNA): TGTGCCAGCAGCCTAAATCTGGGGGCGTCTCAGCCCCAGCATTTT. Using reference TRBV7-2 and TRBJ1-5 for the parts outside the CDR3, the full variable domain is GAGVSQSPSNKVTEKGKDVELRCDPISGHTALYWYRQSLGQGLEFLIYFQGNSAPDKSGLPSDRFSAERTGGSVSTLTIQRTQQEDSAVYLCASSLNLGASQPQHFGDGTRLSIL.

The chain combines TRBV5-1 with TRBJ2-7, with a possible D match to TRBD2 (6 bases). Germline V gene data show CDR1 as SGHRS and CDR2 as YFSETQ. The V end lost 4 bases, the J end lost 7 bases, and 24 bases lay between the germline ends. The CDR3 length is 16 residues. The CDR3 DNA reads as TGCGCCAGCAGCCCCTGGGAAGCGGGCAAACGGTGGGAGCAGTACTTC. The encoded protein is CASSPWEAGKRWEQYF. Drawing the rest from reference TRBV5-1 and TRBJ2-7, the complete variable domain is KAGVTQTPRYLIKTRGQQVTLSCSPISGHRSVSWYQQTPGQGLQFLFEYFSETQRNKGNFPGRFSGRQFSNSRSEMNVSTLELGDSALYLCASSPWEAGKRWEQYFGPGTRLTVT.

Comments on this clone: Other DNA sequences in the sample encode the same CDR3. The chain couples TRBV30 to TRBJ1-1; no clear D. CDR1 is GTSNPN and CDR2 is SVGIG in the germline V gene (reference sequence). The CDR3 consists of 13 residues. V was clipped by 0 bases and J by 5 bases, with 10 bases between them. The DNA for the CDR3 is TGTGCCTGGAGTGTTAAGAGGGATACTGAAGCTTTCTTT. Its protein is CAWSVKRDTEAFF.